Below, one T cell receptor (beta chain) is given with its context. The antigen remains undetermined. This table comes from immunoSEQ multiplex PCR, and its TCRdb copy is limited to in-frame clones, with some not included. The data show about 17,000 clones, 70% to 85% seen once. Patients got 3 mg/kg IV nivolumab weeks 1, 4, 7, 10, then biweekly through week 26. The V segment lost 5 bases and the J segment 5 bases; nucleotides outside the gene matches: 8. The CDR3 runs 15 residues. Looked up from germline, CDR1 is MDHEN and CDR2 is SYDVKM. The source of the sample is a study of ipilimumab plus nivolumab after autologous stem cell transplantation. Study-level information: Patients received a median of about 5 ipilimumab and about 8 nivolumab doses. DLBCL patients had primary refractory or relapsed disease. Regarding the study as a whole: TCR repertoire, Treg phenotype and gut microbiota reportedly support more study of this approach.

The sequence came from a male donor with diffuse large B-cell lymphoma. The chain recombines TRBV28 with TRBJ1-1; 10 bases fit TRBD1. Here the sequenced sample was PBMCs, taken in a trial of ipilimumab plus nivolumab as post-transplant consolidation. The CDR3 DNA reads TGTGCCAGCAGTACCCCGGGACAGGGGAAGACTGAAGCTTTCTTT. Its protein product is CASSTPGQGKTEAFF.